This T cell receptor beta chain was identified in a study of T-cell reconstitution after alpha-beta-depleted transplantation in children. Trimming shortened V by 0 bases and J by 5 bases, and 11 bases separated the two germline ends. The germline gives CDR1 SGHRS, CDR2 YFSETQ. The CDR3 consists of 14 residues. A TCRbeta library incorporating unique molecular identifiers was prepared. Using its own MiXCR run on the PCR reads, TCRdb lists one record per CDR3 protein. This table holds under 20,000 distinct CDR3 sequences, under 15% found once. This clonotype came up many times. Its specificity is unknown. Study observations and caveats: Reportedly, only several hundred clones from non-depleted graft cells drove alpha-beta T-cell counts at about two months. Some patients owed their high day-60 TCRbeta diversity to surviving recipient T cells and thymic progenitors. It was newly produced T cells that mostly accounted for T-cell counts and diversity one year after transplant.

Sequencing used PBMCs, mostly from graft donor cells, obtained 180 days after TCRalphabeta/CD19-depleted stem cell transplant. This rearrangement joins TRBV5-1 to TRBJ2-5; no reliable D call. The source of this sequence is a boy less than two years old who had a stem cell transplant for Wiskott-Aldrich syndrome, so the T cells may come from the graft donor. The CDR3 coding sequence is TGCGCCAGCAGCTTGGAGGCACGGCGGGAGACCCAGTACTTC. Translation: CASSLEARRETQYF.